The 10 T cell receptor beta chains below were found in one sample sequenced in a study of response to subunit inactivated influenza vaccine. TCRdb reprocessed the RT-PCR reads with MiXCR, giving one entry per CDR3 protein. The sample yields fewer than 650,000 distinct CDR3 sequences, approximately 12% seen once. The input for sequencing was PBMCs from blood, taken roughly 6 weeks after vaccination. All receptors come from a man between 45 and 60 years old who received an inactivated influenza vaccine.

The sample holds many counts of this clonotype. The chain carries TRBV5-1 and TRBJ2-3, with 9 bases lining up with TRBD1. The CDR3 consists of 15 residues. Trimming cost V 3 bases and J 2 bases; bases outside gene matches: 4. Germline V gives CDR1 SGHRS, CDR2 YFSETQ. The CDR3 loop is CASSSGTGNTDTQYF. The CDR3 DNA reads TGCGCCAGCAGCTCAGGGACAGGGAACACAGATACGCAGTATTTT. Variable domain in full (rest from reference TRBV5-1 and TRBJ2-3): KAGVTQTPRYLIKTRGQQVTLSCSPISGHRSVSWYQQTPGQGLQFLFEYFSETQRNKGNFPGRFSGRQFSNSRSEMNVSTLELGDSALYLCASSSGTGNTDTQYFGPGTRLTVL.

Ten or more counts support this clonotype. The chain links TRBV29-1 to TRBJ1-1; D might be TRBD1 (5 bases). The germline V gene encodes CDR1 SQVTM and CDR2 ANQGSEA. V lost 4 bases and J 0 bases, leaving 9 bases between the germline ends. This CDR3 region has 13 residues. The CDR3, as DNA: TGCAGCGTTGCAGGGACTCTGAACACTGAAGCTTTCTTT. Its translation is CSVAGTLNTEAFF.

The J gene is TRBJ1-4, the V gene TRBV10-3; 9 positions match TRBD1. After removal of 10 bases from V and 2 bases from J, the junction contained 8 bases not matched to a gene. Germline V gives CDR1 ENHRY, CDR2 SYGVKD. The length of the CDR3 is 15 residues. CDR3 sequence reads: CASGTGRSTNEKLFF. The CDR3 region has the DNA TGTGCCAGTGGGACAGGGAGGTCGACTAATGAAAAACTGTTTTTT.

The genes are TRBV7-2 and TRBJ2-7; 10 bases agree with TRBD2. The CDR3 covers 16 residues. With 5 bases clipped from V and 3 bases from J, the junction kept 10 bases outside the gene matches. The germline gives CDR1 SGHTA, CDR2 FQGNSA. The CDR3 spells CASSPRNPSGGYEQYF. CDR3 nucleotides: TGTGCCAGCAGCCCTCGGAATCCTAGCGGGGGCTACGAGCAGTACTTC.

The rearrangement uses TRBV6-1 and TRBJ2-5, with 8 bases fitting TRBD1. V shed 7 bases, J shed 5 bases, and the junction held 15 bases outside the gene matches. CDR3 length equals 16 residues. Germline loops: CDR1 MNHNS, CDR2 SASEGT. The CDR3 loop is CASISHMTGAMETQYF. The DNA for the CDR3 is TGTGCCAGCATCTCCCATATGACAGGGGCGATGGAGACCCAGTACTTC.

This clonotype was counted between two and nine times. The V gene is TRBV5-1, the J gene TRBJ2-1, with 10 bases aligning to TRBD1. Unmatched junction bases numbered 9, after V lost 0 bases and J lost 9 bases. This CDR3 has 16 amino acids. Germline V CDR1 and CDR2: SGHRS, YFSETQ. The CDR3 region is CASSLGAGTGAGEQFF. DNA for the CDR3: TGCGCCAGCAGCTTGGGGGCCGGGACAGGGGCTGGTGAGCAGTTCTTC. The variable domain in full, with the rest retrieved from reference TRBV5-1 and TRBJ2-1, is KAGVTQTPRYLIKTRGQQVTLSCSPISGHRSVSWYQQTPGQGLQFLFEYFSETQRNKGNFPGRFSGRQFSNSRSEMNVSTLELGDSALYLCASSLGAGTGAGEQFFGPGTRLTVL.

This clonotype was seen repeatedly, ten times or more. The gene calls are TRBV6-2 or TRBV6-3 and TRBJ1-1; D gene uncertain. Germline V gene lookup returns CDR1 MNHEY and CDR2 SVGEGT. With 3 bases removed from V and 5 bases from J, the gap between germline ends came to 7 bases. The CDR3 has 12 residues. For the CDR3, the DNA is TGTGCCAGCAGTTATACGGGGACTGAAGCTTTCTTT. It yields the protein CASSYTGTEAFF.

V gene TRBV20-1 combines with J gene TRBJ1-5; TRBD1 might be the D (5 bases). Looked up from germline, CDR1 is DFQATT and CDR2 is SNEGSKA (reference sequence). The CDR3 sequence is 13 residues long. Trimming took off 5 bases at V and 9 bases at J, with 17 bases between the two ends. Here the CDR3 reads CSAAGTLRPPQHF. CDR3 DNA: TGCAGTGCTGCCGGGACCCTAAGACCGCCCCAGCATTTT.

This clonotype was seen at least ten times. The rearrangement links TRBV7-7 to TRBJ2-2; TRBD2 is a possible D gene (5 bases). Between the trimmed V and J ends, which lost 3 bases and 4 bases, there was a span of 9 bases. Germline values: CDR1 SSHAT, CDR2 FNYEAQ (reference sequence). This CDR3 region has 14 residues. CDR3 residues: CASSLRETTGELFF. Written as DNA, the CDR3 is TGTGCCAGCAGCTTGAGGGAGACCACCGGGGAGCTGTTTTTT.

This clonotype turned up a few times. The chain has TRBV10-3 and TRBJ2-7, with D tentatively TRBD1 or TRBD2 (5 bases each). The CDR3 extends over 11 amino acids. Per germline, CDR1 ENHRY and CDR2 SYGVKD. The germline V and J ends were trimmed by 8 bases and 3 bases, with 8 bases remaining between them. CDR3 nucleotide sequence: TGTGCCATCCGGGACGTCTACGAGCAGTACTTC. It encodes CAIRDVYEQYF.